Each of the 25 T cell receptor beta chains below was sequenced from the same sample in a study of T cell repertoires in cytomegalovirus infection. In TCRdb, the reads were re-called with MiXCR into one record per CDR3 protein. There are around 440,000 distinct CDR3 sequences in the sample; about 11% occur only once, and about 10% lies in the top ten. Sequenced input: PBMCs. The receptors were gathered from a human donor in good health (CMV status not recorded). Some clones in this sample may be carry-over from other donors' samples.

This clonotype was counted between two and nine times. The V call is TRBV6-5, the J call TRBJ1-5; no reliable D call. The V gene lost 6 bases and the J gene lost 1 base, with 13 bases spanning the gap. Germline CDR1 MNHEY, CDR2 SVGAGI. This CDR3 is built from 15 residues. The CDR3 protein is CASRPSTPSNQPQHF. The CDR3 nucleotides are TGTGCCAGCAGACCATCGACACCCAGCAATCAGCCCCAGCATTTT.

This chain connects TRBV7-3 to TRBJ2-1; D ambiguous. Per the germline V gene, CDR1 is SGHTA and CDR2 is FQGTGA. The CDR3 sequence is 11 residues long. V gave up 5 bases and J gave up 7 bases, with 6 bases separating them. In nucleotides, the CDR3 is TGTGCCAGCAGCCAGCATAATGAGCAGTTCTTC. It translates to CASSQHNEQFF.

The V gene is TRBV28, the J gene TRBJ2-7, with D possibly being TRBD2 (6 bases). This CDR3 spans 14 amino acids. Germline lookup yields CDR1 MDHEN and CDR2 SYDVKM. The V gene lost 9 bases and the J gene lost 1 base, with 16 bases spanning the gap. The CDR3 nucleotides are TGTGCCAGTTTTGGGACTCCCCTTTCCTACGAGCAGTACTTC. It specifies CASFGTPLSYEQYF.

There are many counts of this clonotype. The V call is TRBV7-3, the J call TRBJ2-1; D may be TRBD1 (6 bases). Germline V gives CDR1 SGHTA, CDR2 FQGTGA. This CDR3 spans 14 amino acids. The germline V and J ends were trimmed by 1 base and 13 bases, with 17 bases remaining between them. CDR3 in amino acids: CASSLMGASLTQFF. The CDR3 DNA reads as TGTGCCAGCAGCTTAATGGGGGCGAGTCTCACACAGTTCTTC.

This chain connects TRBV20-1 to TRBJ2-7; TRBD2 agrees at 14 bases. The CDR3 is 16 residues long. Per germline, CDR1 DFQATT and CDR2 SNEGSKA (reference sequence). V shed 0 bases and J 7 bases; nucleotides not matched to a gene: 8. CDR3 nucleotide sequence: TGCAGTGCTAGAGATCCGGGACTAGCGGGAGAGGGGGAGCAGTACTTC. Its translation is CSARDPGLAGEGEQYF.

There are a few counts of this clonotype. V and J are TRBV14 and TRBJ2-7, with 7 bases fitting TRBD1. V trimming: 1 base; J trimming: 4 bases; junction bases outside the gene matches: 7. The CDR3 sequence is 15 residues long. Germline CDR1 SGHDN, CDR2 FVKESK. The CDR3: CASSQGDRVLYEQYF. The CDR3 DNA sequence: TGTGCCAGCAGCCAAGGCGACAGGGTGCTATACGAGCAGTACTTC.

This clonotype came up a few times. The chain links TRBV7-9 to TRBJ2-3; the D gene is possibly TRBD2 (5 bases). V was shortened by 1 base and J by 4 bases, with 9 bases between the two germline ends. CDR1 SEHNR and CDR2 FQNEAQ come from the germline V gene (reference sequence). The CDR3 has 14 amino acids. The CDR3 loop is CASSLGGIPDTQYF. In nucleotides, the CDR3 is TGTGCCAGCAGCTTAGGAGGGATCCCAGATACGCAGTATTTT.

Of note for this clonotype: This may arise from a read error, as a much more abundant clone is one base away. This rearrangement joins TRBV4-1 to TRBJ1-4, with D unclear. V shed 2 bases and J shed 8 bases, with 12 bases lying between them. CDR3 length: 14 residues. CDR1 MGHRA and CDR2 YSYEKL come from the germline V gene. The CDR3 sequence: CASSQSQAEEKLFF. Written as DNA, the CDR3 is TGCGCCAGCAGCCAAAGCCAAGCGGAGGAAAAACTGTTTTTT.

This clonotype appeared many times. The CDR3: CSVKKGTVTEAFF. CDR3 DNA: TGCAGTGTTAAGAAAGGGACCGTTACTGAAGCTTTCTTT. V is TRBV20-1 and J is TRBJ1-1; D perhaps matches TRBD1 (5 bases). In germline, CDR1 is DFQATT, CDR2 SNEGSKA (reference sequence). The CDR3 spans 13 residues. Trimming took 7 bases from V and 5 from J, leaving 17 bases between them.

This clonotype was recorded at least ten times. This chain uses TRBV7-8 with TRBJ2-1, with a weak D call TRBD2 (6 bases). The CDR3 runs 13 residues. The germline V gene has CDR1 SGHVS and CDR2 FQNEAQ. The V and J ends lost 6 bases and 8 bases respectively, with 14 bases between them. The CDR3 spells CASSPSGVHEQFF. The DNA for the CDR3 is TGTGCCAGCAGTCCCTCGGGAGTCCATGAGCAGTTCTTC.

This clonotype came up a few times. The rearrangement uses TRBV9 and TRBJ2-2; no clear D gene. Trimming cost V 4 bases and J 4 bases, with 14 bases left between them. CDR1 and CDR2 (germline): SGDLS, YYNGEE. CDR3 length equals 15 residues. The CDR3 spells CASSPRPPGTGELFF. The DNA of the CDR3 is TGTGCCAGCAGCCCCCGCCCCCCCGGCACCGGGGAGCTGTTTTTT.

This clonotype was observed a few times. The CDR3 nucleotides are TGTGCCAGCCGGGGACAGACCACAGATACGCAGTATTTT. Amino acids: CASRGQTTDTQYF. The chain carries TRBV6-1 and TRBJ2-3; 7 positions agree with TRBD1. The length of the CDR3 is 13 residues. The germline CDR1 and CDR2 sequences are MNHNS and SASEGT. The V gene end was trimmed by 8 bases and the J gene end by 2 bases; junction bases not matched to a gene: 4.

This clonotype occurred many times. The chain couples TRBV7-3 to TRBJ2-1, with TRBD1 as a possible D gene (5 bases). Trimming removed 2 bases at V and 7 bases at J, with 9 bases between. The CDR3 consists of 13 residues. Germline V gene data show CDR1 as SGHTA and CDR2 as FQGTGA. The CDR3 DNA follows: TGTGCCAGCAGCTTAGGCAGACAGAATGAGCAGTTCTTC. Translating gives CASSLGRQNEQFF.

This clonotype was seen at least ten times. This rearrangement joins TRBV5-5 to TRBJ2-2; TRBD2 is a possible D gene (6 bases). This CDR3 region has 14 residues. Trimming removed 2 bases at V and 11 bases at J, with 16 bases between. CDR1 and CDR2 from the germline V gene are SGHKS and YYEKEE (reference sequence). In DNA, the CDR3 is TGTGCCAGCAGCTTAGGGACCTGGAGGGCCGAGCTGTTTTTT. This encodes CASSLGTWRAELFF.

This rearrangement joins TRBV2 to TRBJ1-2, with TRBD1 as a possible D gene (6 bases). The CDR3 has 10 amino acids. V lost 7 bases and J lost 6, with 6 bases in between. The germline CDR1 and CDR2 sequences are SNHLY and FYNNEI. CDR3 nucleotide sequence: TGTGCCAGCAACAGGGATGGCTACACCTTC. The encoded protein is CASNRDGYTF.

CDR3 residues: CASRGPSGGADTQYF. The CDR3 region has the DNA TGTGCCAGCAGGGGGCCTAGCGGGGGGGCAGATACGCAGTATTTT. V usage is TRBV12-3 or TRBV12-4 and J usage is TRBJ2-3, with 12 bases aligning to TRBD2. V was pared by 6 bases and J by 4 bases, with 5 bases of the junction left unmatched. The length of the CDR3 is 15 residues.

V usage is TRBV28 and J usage is TRBJ2-2; D is possibly TRBD1 or TRBD2 (5 bases each). The germline V and J ends were trimmed by 8 bases and 7 bases, with 23 bases remaining between them. The germline V gene has CDR1 MDHEN and CDR2 SYDVKM. The CDR3 extends over 16 amino acids. CDR3 region: CASLGVWGPSIGELFF. For the CDR3, the DNA is TGTGCCAGCCTCGGGGTCTGGGGACCCAGCATCGGGGAGCTGTTTTTT.

This clonotype occurred a few times. The DNA for the CDR3 is TGCAGTGCGTATACGGACGGCAGCTCTGGGGCCAACGTCCTGACTTTC. It specifies CSAYTDGSSGANVLTF. The chain couples TRBV20-1 to TRBJ2-6; no clear D. The germline V and J ends were trimmed by 6 bases and 0 bases, with 15 bases remaining between them. This CDR3 contains 16 residues. Germline V lookup: CDR1 DFQATT, CDR2 SNEGSKA (reference sequence).

The rearrangement uses TRBV30 and TRBJ1-5; no clear D gene. The germline V gene encodes CDR1 GTSNPN and CDR2 SVGIG (reference sequence). V gave up 2 bases and J gave up 11 bases, with 16 bases separating them. This CDR3 is built from 13 residues. CDR3 loop: CAWSTTFLEAQHF. The CDR3 bases are TGTGCCTGGAGTACTACATTCCTAGAAGCCCAGCATTTT.

This clonotype was counted many times. The CDR3 sequence is CASSSDREIYTGELFF. The CDR3 nucleotides are TGTGCCAGCAGCTCGGACAGGGAGATTTACACCGGGGAGCTGTTTTTT. The J gene is TRBJ2-2, the V gene TRBV5-4, with 8 nucleotides matching TRBD1. CDR3 length equals 16 residues. Germline V gives CDR1 SGHNT, CDR2 YYREEE (reference sequence). V shed 3 bases, J shed 3 bases, and the junction held 7 bases outside the gene matches.

J is TRBJ2-2 and V is TRBV19, with 13 bases matching TRBD2. Unmatched junction bases numbered 2, after V lost 3 bases and J lost 4 bases. Germline assignment: CDR1 LNHDA and CDR2 SQIVND (reference sequence). The CDR3 runs to 16 residues. Written as DNA, the CDR3 is TGTGCCAGTAGTATTGGACTAGCGGGAGTCACCGGGGAGCTGTTTTTT. Its translation: CASSIGLAGVTGELFF.

This clonotype occurred many times. The chain recombines TRBV5-4 with TRBJ2-7; 7 bases map to TRBD2. The length of the CDR3 is 12 residues. Germline CDR1 and CDR2: SGHNT and YYREEE (reference sequence). V lost 4 bases, J lost 7 bases, and 5 bases stayed unmatched. CDR3 bases: TGTGCCAGCAGCCCCTGGGGGGGAGAGCAGTACTTC. Its protein product is CASSPWGGEQYF.

This clonotype came up many times. The CDR3 coding sequence is TGTGCCAGCAGCCGCGCGGGGGTCCTGTGGACCCAGTACTTC. Its protein is CASSRAGVLWTQYF. This sequence joins TRBV7-6 and TRBJ2-5; 7 bases map to TRBD2. CDR1 is SGHVS, CDR2 FNYEAQ, per germline. The CDR3 spans 14 residues. The V segment lost 5 bases and the J segment 7 bases; nucleotides outside the gene matches: 10.

This clonotype came up many times. V gene TRBV7-8 combines with J gene TRBJ2-1; 11 nucleotides agree with TRBD2. V shed 5 bases and J 4 bases; nucleotides not matched to a gene: 4. The germline V gene has CDR1 SGHVS and CDR2 FQNEAQ. The CDR3 covers 15 residues. DNA of the CDR3: TGTGCCAGCAGCGTAACTAGCGGGAGATACAATGAGCAGTTCTTC. Its translation is CASSVTSGRYNEQFF.

This clonotype was counted ten times or more. The rearrangement joins TRBV7-2 to TRBJ2-5; 10 bases fit TRBD2. The germline gives CDR1 SGHTA, CDR2 FQGNSA. There are 17 residues in the CDR3. V lost 5 bases, J lost 2 bases, and 11 bases stayed unmatched. In DNA form, the CDR3 reads TGTGCCAGCAGCCTCCCCTCTAGCGGGAGTTGGCAAGAGACCCAGTACTTC. Its translation: CASSLPSSGSWQETQYF.